This T cell receptor beta chain was documented in a study of shared clonotypes between healthy human individuals. Assay used: immunoSEQ multiplex PCR; TCRdb lists only in-frame clones, some missing. The repertoire holds more than 450,000 clones, with approximately 79% as singletons. This CDR3 comprises 17 residues. Germline V CDR1 and CDR2: SGHTA, FQGNSA. After removal of 5 bases from V and 4 bases from J, the junction contained 13 bases not matched to a gene. The TCR was taken from a woman in her 40s in good health. Some clones in this sample may be carry-over from other donors' samples. The sample consisted of PBMCs. The chain is built from TRBV7-2 and TRBJ2-3; the match to TRBD2 covers 9 bases. CDR3 loop: CASSPAIIAGVPDTQYF. In nucleotides, the CDR3 is TGTGCCAGCAGCCCAGCCATAATAGCGGGAGTACCAGATACGCAGTATTTT.